This T cell receptor (beta chain) comes out of a study of beta chain features in type 1 diabetes. General study results and limits: VDJ junctions sequenced from type 1 diabetes patients showed fewer insertions and more deletions. Shortening that was moderate but significant affected the TCRB CDR3s of Type 1 diabetes patients in all four CD4+ subsets.

In the case of this clone: No antigen is known for it.

The CDR3 loop spans 12 amino acids. CDR1 and CDR2 (germline): SGHTA, FQGNSA. V was pared by 1 base and J by 10 bases, with 2 bases of the junction left unmatched. Every bit of the isolated RNA underwent reverse transcription, so sequencing read expressed TCRB transcripts. The protocol was immunoSEQ multiplex PCR, while the TCRdb copy is restricted to in-frame clones and leaves out a portion. The sample lists around 70,000 clones, 49% occurring once. Material for sequencing was central memory CD4+ T cells from blood. This receptor was identified in a man aged 25 to 40 with type 1 diabetes. The gene calls are TRBV7-2 and TRBJ2-3, with 7 bases that match TRBD2. CDR3 coding DNA: TGTGCCAGCAGCTTAGGGGCGGGGGCGCAGTATTTT. Its protein is CASSLGAGAQYF.